The T cell receptor beta chain described here comes from a study of regulatory T cells in long-lasting Graves disease listed by TCRdb under 2021. With respect to the entire study: Patients with newly diagnosed Graves' disease had been on antithyroid drugs for under 3 months. A total of around 33 samples were covered by TCR sequencing, comprising some 13 persistent and about 20 newly diagnosed Graves' disease patients. The study took place in China and was registered as a clinical trial. Peripheral blood TCR sequencing and RNA sequencing compared persistent Graves' disease patients with newly diagnosed Graves' disease patients.

What the authors observed across the whole study: The authors acknowledged the small sample size as a limitation that may reduce accuracy. Persistent patients shared more public clonotypes among themselves (fewer than 3,000) than newly diagnosed patients did (roughly 910). Only peripheral blood was studied, because thyroid tissue, the primary lesion, was inaccessible. Only the TCR beta chain was sequenced and analyzed. Persistent Graves' disease patients showed lower TCR Shannon entropy and fewer highly expanded clones than newly diagnosed patients, suggesting clonal expansion.

The sample's time point label, in plain terms: newly diagnosed GD, antithyroid drugs for less than 3 months. For both TCR sequencing and RNA sequencing, RNA was extracted from PBMCs in TRIzol. The diagnosis of Graves' disease was made according to American Thyroid Association guidelines. Patients for the study were recruited at an endocrinology department in Xi'an, China. From each patient, 8 to 10 milliliters of peripheral blood was collected into an EDTA anticoagulant tube. Ficoll Paque Plus density gradient separation was used to isolate PBMCs, and no further T cell sorting was performed. RNA quality was checked with an Agilent 2100 Bioanalyzer and agarose gel, and concentration with a NanoDrop 2000. This clonotype has at least ten counts. What antigen it recognizes has not been identified. The sample holds no much larger clone one base away, and base qualities are not on file. The library was produced with multiplex PCR. The data were produced on an Illumina HiSeq 4000. TCR beta libraries were built with iRepertoire HTBI primers and Arm-PCR amplification of CDR3 regions. Before sequencing, the PCR products went through gel purification. The paper's processing steps were these. Gene usage analysis of CDR3 amino acid clonotypes used the roughly 62 TRBV and 11 to 15 TRBJ segments found across samples. Filtered high-quality paired reads were merged into contigs using COPE and FqMerger. BLAST was used to align contigs to the IMGT TRBV, TRBD and TRBJ reference genes, and CDR3 was defined following IMGT. Any clonotype with a frequency above 0.1% was classified as a highly expanded clone. Shannon entropy served as the measure of repertoire diversity, while the Gini coefficient captured V-J evenness. A clonotype was considered public if more than one individual shared it. TCRdb trimmed public reads at Q25 via fastp, called clones via MiXCR and kept in-frame beta chains. Every CDR3 protein is listed once, alongside the most common genes and DNA of its rows. The V and J calls and clone size come from TCRdb's table, not from the authors' own analysis. This sample has approximately 400,000 distinct CDR3 sequences in its table, and about 16% of those were observed once. The ten largest clonotypes hold around 17% of the sample.

This sample was shared with a second study, whose subject was T cells in Graves' hyperthyroidism and ophthalmopathy. The second publication reports: A patient counted as having stable Graves' hyperthyroidism if no progression to ophthalmopathy occurred over 18 months of follow-up. Hyperthyroidism patients were newly diagnosed, with disease duration under 2 months, and aged 18 to 65 years. Patients with uncontrolled infections, other autoimmune diseases, pregnancy or lactation were excluded. Clinical symptoms, serum thyroxine and TRAb, thyroid ultrasound, and orbital computed tomography formed the basis for the diagnoses. The first round of RT-PCR for the TCR CDR3 was performed with the HTBI primer set and the Qiagen OneStep RT-PCR kit. Most expanded thyroid clonotypes (frequency above 0.001) were also found in blood, which suggests that blood repertoires may mirror thyroid immune responses. A 13 V-J signature model separated ophthalmopathy from stable hyperthyroidism, with 87.88% sensitivity and approximately 81% specificity in cross-validation and 80%/75% in testing. During validation, the model predicted progression to ophthalmopathy a median of roughly 7.1 months ahead of onset, with more than 60% sensitivity and more than 72% specificity. TCR V-J signatures able to tell the groups apart were searched for in a discovery cohort of approximately 95 patients, of whom about 40 had Graves' ophthalmopathy and 55 to 60 had stable Graves' hyperthyroidism. Whether ophthalmopathy could be predicted prospectively was tested in an independent validation cohort made up of 18 to 20 hyperthyroidism patients plus 17 patients who later progressed to ophthalmopathy. The 75 to 100 discovery patients were randomly split 7:3 into training and test sets. In about six Graves' hyperthyroidism patients, the study also compared T-cell repertoires from thyroid tissue with T-cell repertoires from blood. Following sampling, methimazole starting at 30 mg daily was given to hyperthyroidism patients, and high-dose intravenous methylprednisolone was given to ophthalmopathy patients. A second multiplex PCR round built the libraries, followed by size selection and purification. Sequencing of the libraries was done on an Illumina HiSeq2000 using paired-end 100 bp reads. SOAPnuke was used to process the raw data, throwing out any read that contained adapters or uncalled bases, had a mean Phred below 15, or lacked an exact constant-primer or identifier match. COPE v1.2.5 was used to merge the high-quality paired reads, and each unique nucleotide sequence was defined as a clonotype. MiTCR v1.1 was used to align clonotypes to the IMGT TRBV, TRBD and TRBJ reference segments. Analysis was restricted to V-J combinations with a frequency above 0.0001, which covered roughly 99% of repertoires. The TCS score was defined as F50 (clonal expansion) divided by E x V (chaos), with BLOSUM62-based TCRdist calculated between CDR3 peptides within each V-J. Welch's t-statistics and random forest reduced around 550 V-J features to roughly 13, which were used in a naive Bayes classifier (R e1071). No statistical method was used to set the sample size in advance, and investigators knew the group allocation. The paper describes TCR Vbeta CDR3 sequencing of some 130 peripheral blood samples, made up of some 42 ophthalmopathy patients, some 76 hyperthyroidism patients and some 17 progressor patients.

The source of this sequence is a woman aged 25 to 39 with Graves disease. Donor details come from another sample of the same person, matched by shared clones. The specimen was peripheral blood mononuclear cells (PBMCs), collected at new diagnosis, from a patient treated with antithyroid drugs.

CDR3 region: CASSLFPPGGPADYNEQFF. The base sequence is TGTGCCAGCAGTTTGTTTCCCCCCGGGGGGCCAGCGGATTACAATGAGCAGTTCTTC. This sequence uses TRBV27 and TRBJ2-1; TRBD2 is a possible D gene, resting on 7 matching bases. A distance of 25 bases separates the germline ends of V and J, which lose 3 bases and 4 bases respectively. Measured from the cysteine to the phenylalanine, the CDR3 is 19 residues long. The entry retains the CDR3 DNA only, 57 bases that are in frame from base 1. CDR1 and CDR2 were assigned from the germline V gene (reference sequence) as MNHEY and SMNVEV.